One and the same sample provided the 27 T cell receptor beta chains below, sequenced in a study of shared clonotypes between healthy human individuals. The data were produced by immunoSEQ multiplex PCR, yet TCRdb's version contains in-frame clones alone and is incomplete. The repertoire holds roughly 2.2 million clones, with 90% to 95% as singletons. The sample comprised naive CD4+ T cells from PBMCs. The subset was: CD45RA+ positively selected. These receptors were taken from a man younger than 35 in good health. Some clones in this sample may be carry-over from other donors' samples.

V and J are TRBV11-2 and TRBJ2-7, with 9 positions matching TRBD1. V dropped 4 bases and J dropped 1; count of bases not matched to a gene: 8. The length of the CDR3 is 16 residues. Germline CDR1 is SGHAT and CDR2 is FQNNGV. DNA of the CDR3: TGTGCCAGCAGCTCCTCGGGACAGGGACCTTCCTACGAGCAGTACTTC. Encoded protein: CASSSSGQGPSYEQYF.

The J gene is TRBJ2-5, the V gene TRBV30; no clear D gene. This CDR3 has 12 residues. Trimming took 3 bases from V and 0 from J, leaving 5 bases between them. Germline-derived CDR1 and CDR2 are GTSNPN and SVGIG (reference sequence). The CDR3 bases are TGTGCCTGGAGCGACAACCAAGAGACCCAGTACTTC. Residues: CAWSDNQETQYF.

This clone is a singleton in its sample. V gene TRBV14 combines with J gene TRBJ2-5, with D uncertain. Between the trimmed V and J ends, which lost 1 base and 4 bases, there was a span of 16 bases. Germline V CDR1 and CDR2: SGHDN, FVKESK. The CDR3 length is 16 residues. The DNA of the CDR3 is TGTGCCAGCAGCCAAGCGTGGGCAGGCCCAAGAGAGACCCAGTACTTC. Protein sequence: CASSQAWAGPRETQYF.

The V call is TRBV28, the J call TRBJ2-7, with TRBD2 matching over 7 bases. V was clipped by 0 bases and J by 7 bases; unmatched bases: 9. This CDR3 is built from 15 residues. Germline V lookup: CDR1 MDHEN, CDR2 SYDVKM. CDR3 loop: CASSLWREGLGEQYF. DNA of the CDR3: TGTGCCAGCAGTTTATGGAGGGAGGGCCTAGGGGAGCAGTACTTC.

This chain links TRBV11-2 with TRBJ2-5; no clear D. Between the trimmed V and J ends, which lost 5 bases and 0 bases, there was a span of 13 bases. The CDR3 is made up of 15 amino acids. Germline lookup yields CDR1 SGHAT and CDR2 FQNNGV. The chain's CDR3 is CASSRKHQYQETQYF. The CDR3 coding sequence is TGTGCCAGCAGCCGTAAGCACCAGTACCAAGAGACCCAGTACTTC.

The V call is TRBV9, the J call TRBJ1-2, with 9 positions matching TRBD1. The ends lost 4 bases at V and 5 bases at J; junction bases unmatched: 6. In germline, CDR1 is SGDLS, CDR2 YYNGEE. CDR3 size: 14 residues. The CDR3 nucleotides read TGTGCCAGCAGCCCCATGGGGACAGGGTATGGCTACACCTTC. Translation gives CASSPMGTGYGYTF.

The V call is TRBV7-6, the J call TRBJ2-2, with a possible D match to TRBD2 (5 bases). CDR1 is SGHVS and CDR2 is FNYEAQ in the germline V gene. The CDR3 runs to 14 residues. The V end lost 8 bases, the J end lost 0 bases, and 10 bases lay between the germline ends. This CDR3 is CASAAGTNTGELFF. The CDR3 DNA reads TGTGCCAGCGCTGCGGGTACGAACACCGGGGAGCTGTTTTTT.

This clone came up once. Other DNA sequences of this sample code for an identical CDR3. This rearrangement joins TRBV5-1 to TRBJ2-1, with 8 bases matching TRBD2. The trim removed 0 bases at V and 2 bases at J, leaving 4 bases unmatched. Per the germline V gene, CDR1 is SGHRS and CDR2 is YFSETQ. The CDR3 loop spans 16 amino acids. CDR3 sequence (DNA): TGCGCCAGCAGCTTGGCTGGGACTAGTGCCTACAATGAGCAGTTCTTC. Translation gives CASSLAGTSAYNEQFF.

The rearrangement joins TRBV19 to TRBJ2-3; D unresolved. Germline lookup yields CDR1 LNHDA and CDR2 SQIVND (reference sequence). The CDR3 covers 13 residues. Trimming pared 5 bases from V and 2 bases from J, leaving 8 bases between. The CDR3 loop is CASSLGFTDTQYF. Here the CDR3 DNA reads TGTGCCAGTAGTCTGGGGTTCACAGATACGCAGTATTTT. Full variable domain (rest looked up from reference TRBV19 and TRBJ2-3): DGGITQSPKYLFRKEGQNVTLSCEQNLNHDAMYWYRQDPGQGLRLIYYSQIVNDFQKGDIAEGYSVSREKKESFPLTVTSAQKNPTAFYLCASSLGFTDTQYFGPGTRLTVL.

Note on this clone: This sample also contains other DNA sequences that code for the same CDR3. This rearrangement joins TRBV19 to TRBJ1-5; D possibly corresponds to TRBD1 (5 bases). Germline values: CDR1 LNHDA, CDR2 SQIVND (reference sequence). CDR3 size: 12 residues. Trimming cost V 5 bases and J 7 bases, with 9 bases left between them. In DNA form, the CDR3 reads TGTGCCAGTAGTTCCAGGGAGCAGCCCCAGCATTTT. Translating gives CASSSREQPQHF.

The chain recombines TRBV11-3 with TRBJ2-7, with 8 nucleotides matching TRBD1. The length of the CDR3 is 14 residues. The germline CDR1 and CDR2 sequences are SGHNT and YENEEA. Trimming cost V 3 bases and J 5 bases; bases outside gene matches: 6. The CDR3 loop is CASSFSRQGNEQYF. The CDR3 bases are TGTGCCAGCAGCTTTTCGAGACAGGGGAACGAGCAGTACTTC.

Of note for this clone: Other DNA sequences from this sample encode an identical CDR3 as well. The chain uses TRBV29-1 and TRBJ1-2; no clear D. V was cut by 5 bases and J by 3 bases, with 7 bases left in between. Germline V CDR1 and CDR2: SQVTM, ANQGSEA. The CDR3 extends over 11 amino acids. The CDR3 spells CSVYRDYGYTF. CDR3 nucleotide sequence: TGCAGCGTTTATAGGGACTATGGCTACACCTTC.

As for this clone: This same CDR3 is encoded by further DNA sequences in the sample. The genes are TRBV6-1 and TRBJ1-5; no clear D gene. This CDR3 region has 12 residues. Germline V gene lookup returns CDR1 MNHNS and CDR2 SASEGT. Trimming took 3 bases from V and 3 from J, leaving 3 bases between them. The CDR3 loop is CASSEVNQPQHF. CDR3 sequence (DNA): TGTGCCAGCAGTGAGGTCAATCAGCCCCAGCATTTT.

CDR3 sequence reads: CASSQDGLGPRNEQYF. The CDR3 region has the DNA TGCGCCAGCAGCCAAGACGGGTTGGGGCCCAGGAACGAGCAGTACTTC. The chain is built from TRBV4-1 and TRBJ2-7, with a tentative D call TRBD1 (5 bases). This CDR3 has 16 amino acids. The V and J ends lost 0 bases and 5 bases respectively, with 17 bases between them. Germline V gene sequence: CDR1 MGHRA, CDR2 YSYEKL.

V is TRBV7-3 and J is TRBJ2-3; possibly TRBD2 for D (5 bases). The CDR3 runs 12 residues. Trimming took off 5 bases at V and 5 bases at J, with 8 bases between the two ends. Germline CDR1 reads SGHTA; CDR2 reads FQGTGA. The CDR3 is CASSEGGDTQYF. The CDR3 nucleotides read TGTGCCAGCAGCGAAGGAGGAGATACGCAGTATTTT. The variable domain in full, completed from reference TRBV7-3 and TRBJ2-3, reads GAGVSQTPSNKVTEKGKYVELRCDPISGHTALYWYRQSLGQGPEFLIYFQGTGAADDSGLPNDRFFAVRPEGSVSTLKIQRTERGDSAVYLCASSEGGDTQYFGPGTRLTVL.

This clone was seen only once. The V call is TRBV9, the J call TRBJ2-5; TRBD1 might be the D (7 bases). Germline V gene sequence: CDR1 SGDLS, CDR2 YYNGEE. The CDR3 consists of 16 residues. V was clipped by 3 bases and J by 5 bases, with 20 bases between them. The chain's CDR3 is CASSAWGLAGGETQYF. CDR3 nucleotide sequence: TGTGCCAGCAGCGCCTGGGGACTCGCAGGGGGGGAGACCCAGTACTTC.

The V call is TRBV19, the J call TRBJ2-1; 10 positions agree with TRBD1. Losses at the gene ends were 8 bases for V and 4 bases for J; bases not matched to a gene: 8. Per the germline V gene, CDR1 is LNHDA and CDR2 is SQIVND (reference sequence). The length of the CDR3 is 15 residues. For the CDR3, the DNA is TGTGCCAGTCGCCGGACAGGGGGAACATACAATGAGCAGTTCTTC. Amino acids: CASRRTGGTYNEQFF.

Comments on this clone: The sample contains more than one DNA sequence encoding this CDR3. This chain joins TRBV5-1 and TRBJ2-3, with D uncertain. Germline CDR1 SGHRS, CDR2 YFSETQ. Trimming stripped 0 bases from V and 5 bases from J, with 4 bases between. The CDR3 covers 12 residues. The CDR3 nucleotides are TGCGCCAGCAGCTTGGCCAGAGATACGCAGTATTTT. Translated, it gives CASSLARDTQYF.

The V call is TRBV30, the J call TRBJ2-7; 11 bases match TRBD2. The CDR3 is 15 residues long. V dropped 1 base and J dropped 4; count of bases not matched to a gene: 6. The germline gives CDR1 GTSNPN, CDR2 SVGIG (reference sequence). The CDR3, as DNA: TGTGCCTGGAGTGGTATAGCGGGAGGGCGGTACGAGCAGTACTTC. Protein sequence: CAWSGIAGGRYEQYF.

The CDR3: CASSLQGSGTNEKLFF. In DNA, the CDR3 is TGTGCCAGCAGTTTACAGGGGAGTGGGACTAATGAAAAACTGTTTTTT. The chain is built from TRBV27 and TRBJ1-4, with a tentative D call TRBD1 (6 bases). The CDR3 sequence is 16 residues long. V gave up 2 bases and J gave up 2 bases, with 12 bases separating them. Germline lookup yields CDR1 MNHEY and CDR2 SMNVEV (reference sequence). Full variable domain (remainder filled in from reference TRBV27 and TRBJ1-4): EAQVTQNPRYLITVTGKKLTVTCSQNMNHEYMSWYRQDPGLGLRQIYYSMNVEVTDKGDVPEGYKVSRKEKRNFPLILESPSPNQTSLYFCASSLQGSGTNEKLFFGSGTQLSVL.

The rearrangement uses TRBV11-2 and TRBJ2-3, with D perhaps matching TRBD2 (6 bases). Germline assignment: CDR1 SGHAT and CDR2 FQNNGV. The CDR3 runs to 15 residues. V was shortened by 4 bases and J by 0 bases, with 11 bases between the two germline ends. For the CDR3, the DNA is TGTGCCAGCAGCTACCGGGAGCAAAGCACAGATACGCAGTATTTT. This sequence encodes CASSYREQSTDTQYF.

Details on this clone: Other DNA sequences in the sample encode the same CDR3. The J gene is TRBJ1-5, the V gene TRBV19; 8 bases align to TRBD1. CDR3 length: 14 amino acids. The J segment lost 2 bases and the V segment lost 7 bases, leaving 4 bases of the junction unmatched. Germline V gives CDR1 LNHDA, CDR2 SQIVND (reference sequence). The DNA for the CDR3 is TGTGCCAGTACGCCGGGACAGGGCAATCAGCCCCAGCATTTT. Protein: CASTPGQGNQPQHF.

The genes are TRBV28 and TRBJ1-4; no definite D call. The CDR3 extends over 14 amino acids. CDR1 and CDR2 (germline): MDHEN, SYDVKM. The V end was cut by 6 bases, the J end by 2 bases, with 10 bases between. The CDR3 region is CASSFVGTNEKLFF. Written as DNA, the CDR3 is TGTGCCAGCAGCTTCGTGGGTACTAATGAAAAACTGTTTTTT.

The chain employs TRBV7-8 and TRBJ2-2, with 8 nucleotides matching TRBD1. V lost 0 bases to trimming and J lost 4 bases; unmatched junction nucleotides: 1. The CDR3 length is 15 residues. Germline V lookup: CDR1 SGHVS, CDR2 FQNEAQ. The CDR3 coding sequence is TGTGCCAGCAGCTTAGCCGGGACAGGCACCGGGGAGCTGTTTTTT. It specifies CASSLAGTGTGELFF.

The rearrangement joins TRBV5-4 to TRBJ1-2; 10 nucleotides agree with TRBD1. The CDR3 is made up of 13 amino acids. Germline CDR1 is SGHNT and CDR2 is YYREEE (reference sequence). Losses at the gene ends were 3 bases for V and 7 bases for J; bases not matched to a gene: 3. The CDR3 nucleotides are TGTGCCAGCAGCTCCGGACAGGGGGGTGGCTACACCTTC. Translated, it gives CASSSGQGGGYTF.

The chain joins TRBV28 to TRBJ1-5; unclear D gene. The CDR3 length is 14 residues. V lost 6 bases, J lost 1 base, and 10 bases lay in between. The V gene's germline CDR1 is MDHEN and CDR2 SYDVKM. CDR3 residues: CASSYWRSNQPQHF. The CDR3 DNA reads TGTGCCAGCAGCTATTGGAGGAGCAATCAGCCCCAGCATTTT.

The genes are TRBV27 and TRBJ1-5, with D maybe TRBD1 (6 bases). V lost 0 bases and J 7 bases, leaving 13 bases between the germline ends. CDR3 length equals 15 residues. CDR1 is MNHEY and CDR2 is SMNVEV in the germline V gene (reference sequence). The CDR3, as DNA: TGTGCCAGCAGTTTATCCCTGACAGGTACGCAGCCCCAGCATTTT. Its protein is CASSLSLTGTQPQHF.